This T cell receptor (beta chain) derives from a study of beta chain features in type 1 diabetes. Investigators reverse transcribed all isolated RNA, so they sequenced expressed TCRB transcripts. The protocol was immunoSEQ multiplex PCR, while the TCRdb copy is restricted to in-frame clones and leaves out a portion. The data show almost 350,000 clones, less than 10% seen once. In this sample, this clone turned up a few times. This TCR was sampled from a young woman in good health. The specimen sequenced was central memory CD4+ T cells from blood.

The CDR3 here is CASSQLLAVYNEQFF. The CDR3 DNA reads TGTGCCAGCAGCCAGTTGCTAGCGGTATACAATGAGCAGTTCTTC. V and J are TRBV14 and TRBJ2-1; 7 positions match TRBD2. This CDR3 has 15 amino acids. Germline V lookup: CDR1 SGHDN, CDR2 FVKESK. Trimming cost V 3 bases and J 4 bases; bases outside gene matches: 6.